Sequencing of this T cell receptor beta chain was carried out in a study of CD8 T cells in ankylosing spondylitis. Germline V lookup: CDR1 SNHLY, CDR2 FYNNEI. The CDR3 loop spans 15 amino acids. Between the trimmed V and J ends, which lost 7 bases and 1 base, there was a span of 16 bases. This clonotype was seen a few times. No antigen is known for it. Findings and caveats of the study: A TCR beta motif of about eight highly homologous variants appeared characteristic of ankylosing spondylitis blood. The study looked at matched synovial fluid samples from ankylosing spondylitis patients. Disease-linked clones were reported to be significantly enriched there.

Quantitative 5'-RACE was performed with molecular barcodes, and it yielded the TCR beta libraries. From the 5' RACE reads, TCRdb called clonotypes with MiXCR, one entry per CDR3 protein. Here the sample spans around 770,000 distinct CDR3 sequences, approximately 12% being singletons. The sequence came from a male donor with ankylosing spondylitis. The sequenced sample consisted of blood, either unsorted or a sorted T cell fraction (not recorded which). This chain links TRBV2 with TRBJ1-2; weak D call: TRBD1 (5 bases). CDR3 nucleotides: TGTGCCAGCACCCTGGGGCTACCCCGTAACTATGGCTACACCTTC. It translates to CASTLGLPRNYGYTF. Looking up the rest from reference TRBV2 and TRBJ1-2 gives the full variable domain: EPEVTQTPSHQVTQMGQEVILRCVPISNHLYFYWYRQILGQKVEFLVSFYNNEISEKSEIFDDQFSVERPDGSNFTLKIRSTKLEDSAMYFCASTLGLPRNYGYTFGSGTRLTVV.